This T cell receptor beta chain was retrieved from a study of T cell changes during pregnancy in multiple sclerosis. The repertoire was sequenced with immunoSEQ multiplex PCR; TCRdb's copy has only in-frame clones and lacks some. This table holds 35,000 to 45,000 clones, around 94% found once. The germline gives CDR1 MNHNS, CDR2 SASEGT. The length of the CDR3 is 13 residues. The V gene end was trimmed by 4 bases and the J gene end by 8 bases; junction bases not matched to a gene: 5. The gene calls are TRBV6-1 and TRBJ2-1; 7 bases are a match to TRBD2. Sequenced material: peripheral blood, taken before pregnancy. This clonotype was obtained from a female donor with multiple sclerosis, enrolled in a pregnancy study. Here the CDR3 reads CASSGTRADEQFF. As DNA, the CDR3 is TGTGCCAGCAGTGGGACTAGGGCCGATGAGCAGTTCTTC.